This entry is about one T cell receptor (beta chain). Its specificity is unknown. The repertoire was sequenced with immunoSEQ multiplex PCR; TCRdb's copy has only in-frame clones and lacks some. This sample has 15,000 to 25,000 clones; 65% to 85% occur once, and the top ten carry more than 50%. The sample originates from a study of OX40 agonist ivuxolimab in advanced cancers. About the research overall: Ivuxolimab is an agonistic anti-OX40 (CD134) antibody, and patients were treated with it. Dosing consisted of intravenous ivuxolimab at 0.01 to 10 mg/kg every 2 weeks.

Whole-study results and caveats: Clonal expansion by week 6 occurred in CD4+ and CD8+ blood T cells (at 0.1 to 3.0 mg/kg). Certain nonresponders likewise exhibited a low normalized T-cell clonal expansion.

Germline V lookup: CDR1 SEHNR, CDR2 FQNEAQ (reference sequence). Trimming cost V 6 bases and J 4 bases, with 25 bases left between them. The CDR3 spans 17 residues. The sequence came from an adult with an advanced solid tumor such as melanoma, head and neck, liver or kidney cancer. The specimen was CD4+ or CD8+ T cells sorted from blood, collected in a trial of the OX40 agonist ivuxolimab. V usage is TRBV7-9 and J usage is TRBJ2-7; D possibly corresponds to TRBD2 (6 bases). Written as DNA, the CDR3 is TGTGCCAGCAGTGGGGAAGTGGAGGGCAGGTCTAGGTACGAGCAGTACTTC. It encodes CASSGEVEGRSRYEQYF.